These T cell receptor beta chains were read from a single sample in a study of human T cells and chemical hapten exposure. TCRdb reanalysed the RACE reads using MiXCR and keeps one entry per CDR3 protein. The sample includes tens of thousands of distinct CDR3 sequences, roughly 10% seen only once; the top ten take around 2.3%. The source material was whole blood, sampled in connection with sensitization to the hapten diphenylcyclopropenone (DPC). The source is a man in his forties with alopecia areata. Some clones in this sample may be carry-over from other donors' samples. Both conserved end residues are trimmed from each CDR3.

v_gene	j_gene	CDR3aa
TRBV20-1	TRBJ2-7	SARSRGGGPYEQY
TRBV27	TRBJ2-3	ASSWGYSTDTQY
TRBV20-1	TRBJ2-3	SAKQGAASGSFWADTQY
TRBV7-9	TRBJ1-4	ASSLGGGPTNEKLF
TRBV12-5	TRBJ1-5	ASGLRSNQPQH
TRBV28	TRBJ2-1	ASRGGSSGNEQF
TRBV28	TRBJ1-2	ASSPNDRGYGYT
TRBV14	TRBJ2-6	ASSQDLLASTGANVLT
TRBV6-5	TRBJ1-5	ASSYSGQGGQPQH
TRBV10-3	TRBJ2-6	AISGPGQPQFGGANVLT
TRBV25-1	TRBJ2-5	ASSEWSAGETQY
TRBV15	TRBJ1-6	ATSRVTMGSPLH
TRBV15	TRBJ2-6	ATSRRGAGANVLT
TRBV5-1	TRBJ1-1	ASSPDRMGTEAF
TRBV20-1	TRBJ2-3	SASQAISATDTQY
TRBV9	TRBJ2-3	ASSPRREQRGTDTQY
TRBV6-6	TRBJ2-6	ATDRESSGANVLT
TRBV9	TRBJ2-3	ASSGTAGQAGDTQY
TRBV14	TRBJ1-1	ASSQVLGPNTEAF
TRBV3-1	TRBJ2-1	ASSLKYGNEQF
TRBV3-1	TRBJ2-7	ASSQLRASGQYEQY